The 5 T cell receptor beta chains reported below all come from one sample, sequenced in a study of response to subunit inactivated influenza vaccine (dated by TCRdb to the late 2010s). The library was obtained by RT-PCR. Sequencing relied on an Illumina HiSeq 2500. TCRdb reprocessed the public reads (quality trimming at Q25 with fastp, clone calling with MiXCR) and kept in-frame beta chains. Identical CDR3 protein sequences are pooled into one entry, listed with their most common genes and DNA. The sample yields a few hundred thousand distinct CDR3 sequences; about 11% were counted once. More than 9.5% of the sample is held by the ten biggest clonotypes. The same specimen was also included in a second study, on T cells expressing NK-cell markers. That second publication adds: TCR beta cDNA libraries were made by 5'RACE template switching that added a universal primer site and unique molecular identifiers.

This sample comprised PBMCs from blood, obtained on the day of vaccination. The receptors were gathered from a middle-aged man who received an inactivated influenza vaccine. Donor details come from another sample of the same person, matched by shared clones.

The chain employs TRBV7-9 and TRBJ2-7, with D unresolved. V was clipped by 5 bases and J by 3 bases, with 8 bases between them. This CDR3 has 12 amino acids. Germline V gene lookup returns CDR1 SEHNR and CDR2 FQNEAQ (reference sequence). As DNA, the CDR3 is TGTGCCAGCAGCGCGGACGTCTACGAGCAGTACTTC. Amino acids: CASSADVYEQYF.

The V call is TRBV27, the J call TRBJ2-6; 8 positions agree with TRBD1. The CDR3 has 21 amino acids. J lost 2 bases, V lost 4 bases, and 19 bases had no gene match. CDR1 is MNHEY and CDR2 is SMNVEV in the germline V gene (reference sequence). The CDR3 DNA is TGTGCCAGCAGTTCGTCACACTTCACAGGGGGAAAGCTCCCTGGGGCCAACGTCCTGACTTTC. Residues: CASSSSHFTGGKLPGANVLTF.

V and J are TRBV29-1 and TRBJ2-7; possibly TRBD2 for D (5 bases). Deletions cut 3 bases from V and 6 bases from J, with 21 bases between. This CDR3 region has 15 residues. Germline lookup yields CDR1 SQVTM and CDR2 ANQGSEA. CDR3 nucleotides: TGCAGCGTTGAGGTGTTTCTACCGGGTGGAGGCGAGCAGTACTTC. This sequence encodes CSVEVFLPGGGEQYF.

This clonotype has a handful of counts. This chain connects TRBV11-2 to TRBJ2-7, with unresolved D. Germline values: CDR1 SGHAT, CDR2 FQNNGV. The CDR3 totals 15 residues. The V end was cut by 1 base, the J end by 0 bases, with 10 bases between. The CDR3 spells CASSLVHQTSYEQYF. The CDR3, as DNA: TGTGCCAGCAGCTTAGTGCACCAGACCTCCTACGAGCAGTACTTC.

This clonotype was seen a few times. The V call is TRBV27, the J call TRBJ1-5; D is unclear. Trimming stripped 3 bases from V and 4 bases from J, with 7 bases between. This CDR3 region has 13 residues. Germline V lookup: CDR1 MNHEY, CDR2 SMNVEV (reference sequence). The CDR3 protein is CASSFRRNQPQHF. DNA for the CDR3: TGTGCCAGCAGTTTCCGTCGAAATCAGCCCCAGCATTTT.